Below, 5 T cell receptor beta chains from the same sample are listed, as sequenced in a study of post-analysis software for immune sequencing data (dated by TCRdb to between 2015 and 2017). Study-level results and caveats: Four to six TRBV segments, including TRBV5-6, TRBV5-1 and TRBV20-1, were significantly more frequent in patients than controls.

No antigens are known for them. Receptor amplification or capture employed PCR. The sequencing machine was an Illumina HiSeq 2500. To reduce PCR and sequencing biases, unique molecular identifiers were incorporated into the TCR beta cDNA libraries. TCRdb reworked the public reads: Q25 trimming with fastp, MiXCR clone assembly, productive beta chains retained. Rows are combined by CDR3 protein, so each entry shows the most common genes and DNA. This sample holds about 260,000 distinct CDR3 sequences; 36% were observed only once. Under 5.5% of the sample goes to the ten largest clones. Sequencing was carried out using blood. The receptor set was obtained from a girl aged 10-17 years with multiple sclerosis.

This clonotype was recorded at least ten times. The chain employs TRBV3-1 and TRBJ2-3; D may match TRBD1 or TRBD2 (5 bases each). The CDR3 runs to 14 residues. CDR1 LGHDT and CDR2 YNNKEL come from the germline V gene (reference sequence). V lost 4 bases, J lost 3 bases, and 11 bases lay in between. Here the CDR3 reads CASSLTEGTDTQYF. In DNA form, the CDR3 reads TGTGCCAGCAGCCTTACTGAGGGGACAGATACGCAGTATTTT.

The rearrangement joins TRBV2 to TRBJ2-4, with 10 bases fitting TRBD1. The J call may be in error: the DNA end matches TRBJ2-7 better. The CDR3 runs 15 residues. CDR1 is SNHLY and CDR2 is FYNNEI in the germline V gene. In nucleotides, the CDR3 is TGTGCCAGCAGTGAATGGGGACAGGGGACGTACGAGCAGTACTTC. This sequence encodes CASSEWGQGTYEQYF.

This clonotype was counted once. This clone may be a read error of a much larger clone one base away. This rearrangement joins TRBV29-1 to TRBJ1-2; D possibly corresponds to TRBD1 (5 bases). CDR3 length: 11 residues. The germline gives CDR1 SQVTM, CDR2 ANQGSEA. Written as DNA, the CDR3 is TGCAGCGTTGGACAGAGGATTGGCTGCACCTTC. It translates to CSVGQRIGCTF. The whole variable domain, filled in from reference TRBV29-1 and TRBJ1-2, reads SAVISQKPSRDICQRGTSLTIQCQVDSQVTMMFWYRQQPGQSLTLIATANQGSEATYESGFVIDKFPISRPNLTFSTLTVSNMSPEDSSIYLCSVGQRIGCTFGSGTRLTVV.

This clonotype was picked up a small number of times. This chain uses TRBV27 with TRBJ1-6; 11 bases agree with TRBD1. V shed 6 bases and J 13 bases; nucleotides not matched to a gene: 11. There are 15 residues in the CDR3. Germline lookup yields CDR1 MNHEY and CDR2 SMNVEV (reference sequence). The CDR3 loop reads CASSRDRGGRGPLHF. CDR3 sequence (DNA): TGTGCCAGCAGCCGGGACAGGGGGGGTCGAGGGCCCCTCCACTTT.

The table lists this clonotype with many counts. The genes are TRBV28 and TRBJ2-5, with 8 positions matching TRBD1. This CDR3 has 14 residues. The germline CDR1 and CDR2 sequences are MDHEN and SYDVKM. The V segment lost 3 bases and the J segment 5 bases; nucleotides outside the gene matches: 5. Written as DNA, the CDR3 is TGTGCCAGCAGTTTTCACGACAGGGGTGAGACCCAGTACTTC. Translating gives CASSFHDRGETQYF.